Below, 16 T cell receptor beta chains from the same sample are listed, as sequenced in a study of control samples from healthy donors and cancer patients. Clones were read by immunoSEQ multiplex PCR, and TCRdb kept only the in-frame ones, dropping some. The sample comprises about 100,000 clones, roughly 93% of which are singletons, and approximately 8% rests with the top ten. Sequenced material: blood. The source is a man younger than 35 in good health.

This clone was counted once. The CDR3 region is CASSPDKIRLNTEAFF. CDR3 sequence (DNA): TGTGCCAGCTCACCGGACAAGATTAGACTGAACACTGAAGCTTTCTTT. This chain uses TRBV18 with TRBJ1-1; possibly TRBD1 for D (5 bases). Germline V gene lookup returns CDR1 KGHSH and CDR2 LQKENI. The CDR3 runs 16 residues. Trimming removed 3 bases from V and 0 bases from J, with 14 bases in between.

This sequence joins TRBV18 and TRBJ2-7; D may be TRBD1 (6 bases). This CDR3 spans 20 amino acids. From germline, CDR1 is KGHSH and CDR2 LQKENI. The V end was cut by 0 bases, the J end by 5 bases, with 29 bases between. CDR3 residues: CASSPPNQLQGKVFENEQYF. As DNA, the CDR3 is TGTGCCAGCTCACCACCGAACCAACTCCAGGGGAAAGTATTCGAGAACGAGCAGTACTTC. The full variable domain, its missing parts supplied by reference TRBV18 and TRBJ2-7, is NAGVMQNPRHLVRRRGQEARLRCSPMKGHSHVYWYRQLPEEGLKFMVYLQKENIIDESGMPKERFSAEFPKEGPSILRIQQVVRGDSAAYFCASSPPNQLQGKVFENEQYFGPGTRLTVT.

This chain connects TRBV6-5 to TRBJ1-2; the D gene is possibly TRBD1 (5 bases). CDR1 and CDR2 (germline): MNHEY, SVGAGI. This CDR3 comprises 13 residues. Trimming stripped 3 bases from V and 8 bases from J, with 13 bases between. The CDR3 spells CASSYHRGRGYTF. The DNA of the CDR3 is TGTGCCAGCAGTTATCATAGGGGACGGGGCTACACCTTC.

The CDR3, as DNA: TGTGCCAGCAGTTATCGACTAGCGGAGGAGGGAGAGACCCAGTACTTC. Translating gives CASSYRLAEEGETQYF. This sequence joins TRBV4-2 and TRBJ2-5, with 9 positions matching TRBD2. CDR1 LGHNA and CDR2 YNFKEQ come from the germline V gene. The CDR3 has 16 residues. V dropped 6 bases and J dropped 4; count of bases not matched to a gene: 12.

The CDR3 loop reads CASSMGLAGGPHNEQFF. The DNA for the CDR3 is TGTGCCAGTAGTATGGGGCTAGCGGGAGGGCCCCACAATGAGCAGTTCTTC. The J gene is TRBJ2-1, the V gene TRBV19; 12 nucleotides agree with TRBD2. CDR1 LNHDA and CDR2 SQIVND come from the germline V gene (reference sequence). This CDR3 region has 17 residues. J was trimmed by 5 bases and V by 3 bases; bases with no gene match: 8. Combining the CDR3 with reference TRBV19 and TRBJ2-1 gives the whole variable domain DGGITQSPKYLFRKEGQNVTLSCEQNLNHDAMYWYRQDPGQGLRLIYYSQIVNDFQKGDIAEGYSVSREKKESFPLTVTSAQKNPTAFYLCASSMGLAGGPHNEQFFGPGTRLTVL.

V usage is TRBV7-6 and J usage is TRBJ1-3, with a possible D match to TRBD1 (5 bases). Germline V lookup: CDR1 SGHVS, CDR2 FNYEAQ. The CDR3 is 17 amino acids. V was cut by 1 base and J by 1 base, with 14 bases left in between. DNA for the CDR3: TGTGCCAGCAGCTTAGAGGACGGGGCAATTTCTGGAAACACCATATATTTT. Encoded protein: CASSLEDGAISGNTIYF. The entire variable domain, with the rest obtained from reference TRBV7-6 and TRBJ1-3, is as follows: GAGVSQSPRYKVTKRGQDVALRCDPISGHVSLYWYRQALGQGPEFLTYFNYEAQQDKSGLPNDRFSAERPEGSISTLTIQRTEQRDSAMYRCASSLEDGAISGNTIYFGEGSWLTVV.

J is TRBJ2-5 and V is TRBV30; D call uncertain. CDR3 size: 11 residues. Trimming cost V 2 bases and J 4 bases, with 5 bases left between them. CDR1 is GTSNPN and CDR2 is SVGIG in the germline V gene (reference sequence). The CDR3 nucleotides are TGTGCCTGGAGTAATTCAGAGACCCAGTACTTC. It yields the protein CAWSNSETQYF.

The chain is built from TRBV7-9 and TRBJ2-1; perhaps TRBD1 as D (5 bases). CDR3 length: 16 residues. Germline-derived CDR1 and CDR2 are SEHNR and FQNEAQ (reference sequence). V was clipped by 5 bases and J by 0 bases, with 14 bases between them. The chain's CDR3 is CASSAIYDSSYNEQFF. The CDR3 nucleotides read TGTGCCAGCAGCGCGATCTATGACAGCTCCTACAATGAGCAGTTCTTC.

CDR3 protein: CASSHLGGDTEAFF. Here the CDR3 DNA reads TGTGCCAGCAGCCACCTAGGGGGGGACACTGAAGCTTTCTTT. The gene calls are TRBV3-1 (or the pseudogene TRBV3-2) and TRBJ1-1; D may be TRBD1 (6 bases). Germline V gene data show CDR1 as LGHDT and CDR2 as YNNKEL (reference sequence). The CDR3 sequence is 14 residues long. V shed 3 bases and J shed 3 bases, with 11 bases lying between them.

About this clone: A much bigger clone sits one base away, suggesting this may be a read error. The chain uses TRBV2 and TRBJ1-1, with 7 bases lining up with TRBD1. The CDR3 runs to 13 residues. Germline V gives CDR1 SNHLY, CDR2 FYNNEI. Trimming took 6 bases from V and 1 from J; bases not matched to a gene: 2. As DNA, the CDR3 is TGTGCCAGCAGAGACAGGGAGAACACTGAAGCTTTCTTT. Translation: CASRDRENTEAFF.

This chain links TRBV7-2 with TRBJ2-1; 9 bases match TRBD2. Trimming removed 1 base from V and 0 bases from J; junction bases left unmatched: 7. Germline assignment: CDR1 SGHTA and CDR2 FQGNSA. The CDR3 is made up of 18 amino acids. For the CDR3, the DNA is TGTGCCAGCAGCTTAGGGCTAGCGGGGACTAGCTCCTACAATGAGCAGTTCTTC. It yields the protein CASSLGLAGTSSYNEQFF.

J is TRBJ2-1 and V is TRBV4-1; 11 bases agree with TRBD2. J was trimmed by 3 bases and V by 8 bases; bases with no gene match: 21. Germline values: CDR1 MGHRA, CDR2 YSYEKL. The CDR3 covers 20 residues. Written as DNA, the CDR3 is TGCGCCAGCGCGCCAAGATACGTTAGCGGGGGGGTACGGCACTACAATGAGCAGTTCTTC. The encoded protein is CASAPRYVSGGVRHYNEQFF.

The chain is built from TRBV18 and TRBJ1-2; 7 nucleotides match TRBD1. This CDR3 is built from 16 residues. Germline V CDR1 and CDR2: KGHSH, LQKENI. The V and J ends lost 2 bases and 4 bases, in that order; junction bases with no gene match: 10. CDR3 sequence: CASSPTRQTGTYGYTF. The CDR3 region has the DNA TGTGCCAGCTCACCAACCCGACAGACAGGGACCTATGGCTACACCTTC.

The V and J genes are TRBV18 and TRBJ1-2, with TRBD1 matching 9 bases. CDR3 length equals 14 residues. The V gene end was trimmed by 1 base and the J gene end by 8 bases; junction bases not matched to a gene: 5. Germline values: CDR1 KGHSH, CDR2 LQKENI. The CDR3 bases are TGTGCCAGCTCACCACGGGACAGGGTAGGCGGCTACACCTTC. This codes for CASSPRDRVGGYTF.

This chain uses TRBV10-3 with TRBJ1-5; no reliable D call. CDR1 and CDR2 from the germline V gene are ENHRY and SYGVKD. Between the trimmed V and J ends, which lost 0 bases and 7 bases, there was a span of 7 bases. There are 13 residues in the CDR3. This CDR3 is CAISESKFQPQHF. DNA for the CDR3: TGTGCCATCAGTGAGTCAAAGTTCCAGCCCCAGCATTTT.

The chain couples TRBV4-1 to TRBJ2-4; a weak D match, TRBD1 (6 bases). The CDR3 has 20 residues. Germline CDR1 and CDR2: MGHRA and YSYEKL. Between the trimmed V and J ends, which lost 3 bases and 0 bases, there was a span of 24 bases. The CDR3 DNA is TGCGCCAGCAGCCATTACACGACAGACAGGTCGTCATTAGCCAAAAACATTCAGTACTTC. Its protein is CASSHYTTDRSSLAKNIQYF.